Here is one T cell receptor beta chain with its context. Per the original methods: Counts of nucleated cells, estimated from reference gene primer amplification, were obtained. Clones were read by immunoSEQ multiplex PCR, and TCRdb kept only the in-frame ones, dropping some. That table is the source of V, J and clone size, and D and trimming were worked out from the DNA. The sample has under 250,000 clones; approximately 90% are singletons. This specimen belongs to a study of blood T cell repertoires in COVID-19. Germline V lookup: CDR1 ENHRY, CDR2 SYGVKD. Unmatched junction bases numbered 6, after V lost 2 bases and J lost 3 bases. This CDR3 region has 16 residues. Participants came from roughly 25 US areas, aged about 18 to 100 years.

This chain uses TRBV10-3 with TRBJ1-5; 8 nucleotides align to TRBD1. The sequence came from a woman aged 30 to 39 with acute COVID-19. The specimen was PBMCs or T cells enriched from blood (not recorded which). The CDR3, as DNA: TGTGCCATCAGTGAGGGACAGGGCAGTGTCAATCAGCCCCAGCATTTT. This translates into CAISEGQGSVNQPQHF.